These T cell receptor beta chains were read from a single sample in a study of T-cell memory formation after mild COVID-19. TCRdb itself ran the 5' RACE reads through MiXCR, one entry per CDR3 protein. The sample consists of about 400,000 distinct CDR3 sequences, about 24% of them appearing once. Sequencing was performed on PBMCs or a T cell subset sorted from them (not recorded which). These receptors all stem from an adult woman who had mild COVID-19 (a few samples of this study predate the infection). Cell type and time point are not known. Each CDR3 is given with its conserved first and last residue. Each record gives: V gene, clone size, D gene, J gene, CDR3 protein, CDR3 DNA. A D gene is named only where the DNA matches it firmly. Where a row states a size, it is once, few, many or the class of an expanded clone; other rows omit it.

>TRBV15|.|TRBD2|TRBJ2-1
CATSRDGLAGKQFF
TGTGCCACCAGCAGAGATGGGCTAGCGGGGAAGCAGTTCTTC
>TRBV19|.|TRBD2|TRBJ2-1
CASRLAGGVNEQFF
TGTGCCAGTAGGCTAGCGGGAGGTGTAAATGAGCAGTTCTTC
>TRBV12-3/TRBV12-4|few|.|TRBJ1-1
CASSFSGLTEAFF
TGTGCCAGCAGTTTTTCGGGGTTAACTGAAGCTTTCTTT
>TRBV5-6|.|.|TRBJ2-2
CASSLVGTYTGELFF
TGTGCCAGCAGCTTGGTTGGGACTTACACCGGGGAGCTGTTTTTT
>TRBV7-6|few|TRBD2|TRBJ2-3
CASSLRGGAGTDTQYF
TGTGCCAGCAGCTTACGCGGGGGGGCGGGCACAGATACGCAGTATTTT
>TRBV28|.|.|TRBJ2-3
CASTWTGVGDTQYF
TGTGCCAGCACCTGGACCGGGGTGGGGGATACGCAGTATTTT
>TRBV7-8|few|TRBD1|TRBJ1-5
CASSRGQGADQPQHF
TGTGCCAGCAGCAGAGGACAGGGGGCTGATCAGCCCCAGCATTTT
>TRBV29-1|few|.|TRBJ2-1
CSVEDFGEQFF
TGCAGCGTTGAGGACTTCGGTGAGCAGTTCTTC
>TRBV12-3/TRBV12-4|few|TRBD2|TRBJ2-5
CASSLLAGVRRETQYF
TGTGCCAGCAGCCTACTAGCGGGAGTCCGAAGGGAGACCCAGTACTTC
>TRBV5-4|.|.|TRBJ2-3
CATRGDPTDTQYF
TGTGCCACCAGGGGGGACCCCACAGATACGCAGTATTTT
>TRBV5-6|.|.|TRBJ1-2
CASSLAGPHYGYTF
TGTGCCAGCAGCTTGGCCGGGCCCCACTATGGCTACACCTTC
>TRBV27|few|TRBD1|TRBJ2-1
CASSLYGTGGYNEQFF
TGTGCCAGCAGTTTATATGGGACAGGCGGATACAATGAGCAGTTCTTC
>TRBV27|few|.|TRBJ1-4
CASSFSSSNEKLFF
TGTGCCAGCAGTTTCTCTAGTTCCAATGAAAAACTGTTTTTT
>TRBV21-1|.|.|TRBJ2-7
CASMSGVLTGKTYEQYF
TGTGCCAGCATGTCGGGAGTCCTGACAGGAAAAACCTACGAGCAGTACTTC
>TRBV20-1|few|.|TRBJ1-5
CSAGPGSNQPQHF
TGCAGTGCGGGGCCGGGCTCGAACCAGCCCCAGCATTTT
>TRBV28|.|.|TRBJ2-7
CASSLVGRYEQYF
TGTGCCAGCAGTTTAGTCGGCAGATACGAGCAGTACTTC
>TRBV7-9|few|.|TRBJ2-1
CASSSQGPSSYNEQFF
TGTGCCAGCAGCTCTCAGGGACCGAGCTCCTACAATGAGCAGTTCTTC
>TRBV4-1|.|.|TRBJ1-1
CASSRDDMNTEAFF
TGCGCCAGCAGCCGGGATGATATGAACACTGAAGCTTTCTTT
>TRBV6-5|many|.|TRBJ1-2
CASSETNNYGYTF
TGTGCCAGCAGTGAGACGAATAACTATGGCTACACCTTC
>TRBV29-1|few|.|TRBJ2-5
CSVEGGSGRFEETQYF
TGCAGCGTAGAAGGTGGATCAGGGAGGTTTGAAGAGACCCAGTACTTC
>TRBV12-3/TRBV12-4|.|.|TRBJ1-2
CASSLRVDTNYGYTF
TGTGCCAGCAGTCTACGAGTGGATACCAACTATGGCTACACCTTC
>TRBV5-1|few|TRBD1|TRBJ1-1
CASSLGDSMNTEAFF
TGCGCCAGCAGCTTGGGGGACAGCATGAACACTGAAGCTTTCTTT
>TRBV24-1|few|TRBD2|TRBJ2-2
CATSLQTSSAGELFF
TGTGCCACCAGCCTGCAGACTAGCTCGGCCGGGGAGCTGTTTTTT
>TRBV12-3/TRBV12-4|few|.|TRBJ2-5
CASRAGETQYF
TGTGCCAGCAGGGCGGGAGAGACCCAGTACTTC
>TRBV7-2|.|TRBD1|TRBJ1-2
CASSPVDRVNGYTF
TGTGCCAGCAGCCCCGTGGACAGGGTGAACGGCTACACCTTC
>TRBV2|once|TRBD1|TRBJ2-7
CASKQGAYEQYF
TGTGCCAGCAAACAGGGGGCCTACGAGCAGTACTTC
>TRBV20-1|few|.|TRBJ2-3
CSARTARLGYTDTQYF
TGCAGTGCTAGAACCGCCCGTTTGGGATACACAGATACGCAGTATTTT
>TRBV5-1|.|.|TRBJ2-2
CASSSRTASNTGELFF
TGCGCCAGCAGCTCCCGGACGGCCTCGAACACCGGGGAGCTGTTTTTT
>TRBV6-4|.|TRBD2|TRBJ2-1
CASKPGTSGREQFF
TGTGCCAGCAAGCCCGGGACTAGCGGGAGGGAGCAGTTCTTC
>TRBV29-1|few|TRBD2|TRBJ2-3
CSVRGGATDTQYF
TGCAGCGTCCGCGGGGGGGCCACAGATACGCAGTATTTT
>TRBV29-1|.|.|TRBJ2-7
CSAETGPHEQYF
TGCAGCGCTGAGACAGGCCCCCACGAGCAGTACTTC
>TRBV6-1|.|.|TRBJ1-5
CASDRRNQPQHF
TGTGCCAGCGACAGGAGGAATCAGCCCCAGCATTTT
>TRBV4-3|.|.|TRBJ2-5
CASSQDWSETQYF
TGCGCCAGCAGCCAAGATTGGAGTGAGACCCAGTACTTC
>TRBV25-1|.|TRBD1|TRBJ1-2
CASSARGQGDFYGYTF
TGTGCCAGCAGTGCACGTGGACAGGGGGACTTCTATGGCTACACCTTC
>TRBV11-3|few|TRBD2|TRBJ2-1
CASSLIHGGNNEQFF
TGTGCCAGCAGCTTAATCCACGGGGGGAACAATGAGCAGTTCTTC
>TRBV5-1|many|TRBD2|TRBJ2-1
CASSLDLAVSYNEQFF
TGCGCCAGCAGCTTGGATCTAGCGGTTTCCTACAATGAGCAGTTCTTC
>TRBV11-2|few|.|TRBJ1-2
CASSPSPDGYGYTF
TGTGCCAGCAGCCCATCCCCAGACGGGTATGGCTACACCTTC
>TRBV18|.|.|TRBJ2-5
CASSRQRETQYF
TGTGCCAGCTCACGCCAGAGAGAGACCCAGTACTTC
>TRBV10-3|few|.|TRBJ1-1
CAISEYQSEAFF
TGTGCCATCAGTGAATACCAGAGTGAAGCTTTCTTT
>TRBV5-4|.|TRBD2|TRBJ2-3
CASSLKVSGGTDTQYF
TGTGCCAGCAGCTTGAAGGTTAGCGGGGGCACAGATACGCAGTATTTT
>TRBV6-6|.|.|TRBJ2-4
CACTPETLKAKNIQYF
TGTGCCTGCACCCCGGAGACACTGAAGGCCAAAAACATTCAGTACTTC
>TRBV12-3/TRBV12-4|.|.|TRBJ2-2
CASSLTITGELFF
TGTGCCAGCAGTTTAACCATCACCGGGGAGCTGTTTTTT
>TRBV5-6|.|.|TRBJ1-1
CASSLVREANTEAFF
TGTGCCAGCAGCTTGGTCAGGGAAGCGAACACTGAAGCTTTCTTT
>TRBV10-3|few|.|TRBJ1-2
CAIAATGVVNYGYTF
TGTGCCATCGCTGCTACGGGCGTTGTTAACTATGGCTACACCTTC
>TRBV5-1|many|TRBD2|TRBJ2-1
CASSLGAGAGNEQFF
TGCGCCAGCAGCTTGGGAGCGGGAGCCGGGAATGAGCAGTTCTTC
>TRBV11-2|few|TRBD1|TRBJ1-1
CASSLDRGVAFF
TGTGCCAGCAGCTTAGACAGGGGGGTAGCTTTCTTT
>TRBV27|.|.|TRBJ2-7
CASSGGPVPYEQYF
TGTGCCAGCAGTGGGGGCCCGGTACCCTACGAGCAGTACTTC
>TRBV24-1|.|TRBD1|TRBJ2-1
CATSEGGQAGTIGEQFF
TGTGCCACCAGTGAGGGGGGACAGGCGGGGACAATCGGTGAGCAGTTCTTC
>TRBV7-2|.|.|TRBJ2-7
CASSPPGTYEQYF
TGTGCCAGCAGCCCCCCGGGCACATACGAGCAGTACTTC
>TRBV30|few|.|TRBJ2-5
CAWSLKPGHPPYF
TGTGCCTGGAGCTTAAAGCCGGGACACCCACCGTACTTC
>TRBV6-5|.|.|TRBJ1-1
CASSYLGGGNEAFF
TGTGCCAGCAGTTACTTGGGGGGAGGGAATGAAGCTTTCTTT
>TRBV5-5|.|TRBD1|TRBJ1-5
CASSFDRGLGSNQPQHF
TGTGCCAGCAGCTTTGATAGGGGGCTGGGAAGCAATCAGCCCCAGCATTTT